These T cell receptor beta chains were read from a single sample in a study of blood T cell repertoires in COVID-19. The method was immunoSEQ multiplex PCR; TCRdb's version includes in-frame clones alone and lacks a portion of them. The table includes about 330,000 clones, approximately 88% detected once. Source material: PBMCs or T cells enriched from blood (not recorded which). The receptors come from a man younger than 40 who had recovered from COVID-19. Each CDR3 is given with its conserved first and last residue. A D gene is named only where the DNA matches it firmly. The size of a clone is reported for some rows only, either as once, few or many, or as a class for expanded clones.

.	TRBV4-1	.	TRBJ2-3	TGCGCCAGCAGCCAACCCTCTAGCGTATACACAGATACGCAGTATTTT	CASSQPSSVYTDTQYF
.	TRBV7-9	.	TRBJ1-2	TGTGCCAGCAGCTTAGTGGCAGGCTGGTATGGCTACACCTTC	CASSLVAGWYGYTF
TRBD1	TRBV7-8	.	TRBJ1-6	TGTGCCAGCAGCTTGACAGGGGTCGGCTCACCCCTCCACTTT	CASSLTGVGSPLHF
TRBD1	TRBV5-3	few	TRBJ1-2	TGTGCCAGAAGCTTGGGACGGGACAGGGGGAACTATGGCTACACCTTC	CARSLGRDRGNYGYTF
TRBD1	TRBV15	.	TRBJ2-2	TGTGCCACCAGCAAACGACAGGGGCCCGGGGAGCTGTTTTTT	CATSKRQGPGELFF
.	TRBV18	.	TRBJ1-5	TGTGCCAGCTCACCAACAACAGGGACCAACAATCAGCCCCAGCATTTT	CASSPTTGTNNQPQHF
.	TRBV7-8	.	TRBJ1-1	TGTGCCAGCAGCCCGCCGGGAAGACAGGCCGCTTCCATGAACACTGAAGCTTTCTTT	CASSPPGRQAASMNTEAFF
.	TRBV1	.	TRBJ2-1	TGCACCAGCAGGAGCTCCTACAATGAGCAGTTCTTC	CTSRSSYNEQFF
TRBD1	TRBV28	.	TRBJ1-1	TGTGCCAGCACAGGGGGCGTCATGAACACTGAAGCTTTCTTT	CASTGGVMNTEAFF
TRBD2	TRBV9	once	TRBJ2-5	TGTGCCAGCAGCGTAGAAGGCGGGGGGTCCCCTCAGTACTTC	CASSVEGGGSPQYF